Each of the 21 T cell receptor beta chains below was sequenced from the same sample in a study of shared clonotypes between healthy human individuals. The method was immunoSEQ multiplex PCR; TCRdb's version includes in-frame clones alone and lacks a portion of them. This table has millions of clones, 85% to 95% appearing once. Sequencing was carried out using naive CD4+ T cells sorted from blood. Documented subset: CD45RA+ positively selected. The source of these receptors is a man between 18 and 29 years old in good health.

This chain uses TRBV5-1 with TRBJ1-3, with D uncertain. This CDR3 comprises 14 residues. Germline CDR1 SGHRS, CDR2 YFSETQ. Deletions cut 0 bases from V and 8 bases from J, with 12 bases between. The CDR3 nucleotides read TGCGCCAGCAGCTTGGGACATCGTGATGACACCATATATTTT. Amino acids: CASSLGHRDDTIYF.

The chain carries TRBV29-1 and TRBJ1-1; 7 bases line up with TRBD1. Germline CDR1 is SQVTM and CDR2 is ANQGSEA. The CDR3 length is 14 residues. J was trimmed by 3 bases and V by 2 bases; bases with no gene match: 6. Here the CDR3 reads CSVEISQGDTEAFF. CDR3 nucleotides: TGCAGCGTTGAAATCTCCCAGGGGGACACTGAAGCTTTCTTT.

This rearrangement joins TRBV7-2 to TRBJ2-7; the D is unclear. Trimming took off 1 base at V and 4 bases at J, with 8 bases between the two ends. The CDR3 totals 13 residues. Germline V gene sequence: CDR1 SGHTA, CDR2 FQGNSA. The CDR3 sequence: CASSLVAVYEQYF. In DNA form, the CDR3 reads TGTGCCAGCAGCTTAGTTGCGGTATACGAGCAGTACTTC.

The gene calls are TRBV6-5 and TRBJ1-5; D possibly corresponds to TRBD1 (5 bases). The CDR3 has 15 amino acids. Germline CDR1 MNHEY, CDR2 SVGAGI. V lost 5 bases and J lost 0, with 11 bases in between. CDR3 DNA: TGTGCCAGCAGTCTGACAGATTATAGCAATCAGCCCCAGCATTTT. Translation: CASSLTDYSNQPQHF.

The chain carries TRBV19 and TRBJ1-2; unclear D gene. The CDR3 sequence is 13 residues long. CDR1 and CDR2 from the germline V gene are LNHDA and SQIVND (reference sequence). V shed 4 bases and J shed 3 bases, with 9 bases lying between them. The CDR3 nucleotides read TGTGCCAGTAGTACCGATTCGTACTATGGCTACACCTTC. Its translation: CASSTDSYYGYTF.

The chain couples TRBV11-2 to TRBJ2-3; D is perhaps TRBD1 (6 bases). The length of the CDR3 is 16 residues. Trimming took off 6 bases at V and 2 bases at J, with 18 bases between the two ends. Germline V gives CDR1 SGHAT, CDR2 FQNNGV. The CDR3 region has the DNA TGTGCCAGCAGGGATATCAGGGGTCCAGTCACAGATACGCAGTATTTT. Its translation: CASRDIRGPVTDTQYF. Full variable domain (missing parts from reference TRBV11-2 and TRBJ2-3): EAGVAQSPRYKIIEKRQSVAFWCNPISGHATLYWYQQILGQGPKLLIQFQNNGVVDDSQLPKDRFSAERLKGVDSTLKIQPAKLEDSAVYLCASRDIRGPVTDTQYFGPGTRLTVL.

V is TRBV5-1 and J is TRBJ1-2; 7 nucleotides agree with TRBD1. The germline V gene has CDR1 SGHRS and CDR2 YFSETQ. V was pared by 5 bases and J by 4 bases, with 11 bases of the junction left unmatched. The CDR3 has 15 residues. The CDR3 DNA follows: TGCGCCAGCAGTCCGGCGGGACAGCTCTCCTATGGCTACACCTTC. Translated: CASSPAGQLSYGYTF.

V usage is TRBV5-1 and J usage is TRBJ2-3; 14 bases agree with TRBD2. V shed 4 bases and J 7 bases; nucleotides not matched to a gene: 8. Germline loops: CDR1 SGHRS, CDR2 YFSETQ. The CDR3 covers 16 residues. The CDR3 reads CASSLGTSGGSHTQYF. The CDR3 coding sequence is TGCGCCAGCAGCCTAGGGACTAGCGGGGGTTCCCATACGCAGTATTTT.

The chain couples TRBV6-5 to TRBJ2-5; D gene unclear. The CDR3 length is 15 residues. Germline CDR1 reads MNHEY; CDR2 reads SVGAGI. V lost 0 bases and J lost 1, with 9 bases in between. The CDR3 sequence is CASSYSDISQETQYF. The CDR3 DNA is TGTGCCAGCAGTTACTCTGACATTTCCCAAGAGACCCAGTACTTC.

The chain employs TRBV4-3 and TRBJ1-2, with unresolved D. Trimming left V 0 bases short and J 4 bases short, with 6 bases between. CDR3 size: 13 residues. Germline V gene sequence: CDR1 LGHNA, CDR2 YSLEER. The CDR3 spells CASSQEGGYGYTF. CDR3 DNA: TGCGCCAGCAGCCAAGAGGGCGGCTATGGCTACACCTTC.

V is TRBV2 and J is TRBJ2-7, with D perhaps being TRBD1 or TRBD2 (5 bases each). This CDR3 spans 12 amino acids. Germline loops: CDR1 SNHLY, CDR2 FYNNEI. The V and J ends lost 7 bases and 10 bases respectively, with 17 bases between them. For the CDR3, the DNA is TGTGCCAGCACAGGGCCCTCTCGGGATCAGTACTTC. Residues: CASTGPSRDQYF. Using reference TRBV2 and TRBJ2-7 for the parts outside the CDR3, the full variable domain is EPEVTQTPSHQVTQMGQEVILRCVPISNHLYFYWYRQILGQKVEFLVSFYNNEISEKSEIFDDQFSVERPDGSNFTLKIRSTKLEDSAMYFCASTGPSRDQYFGPGTRLTVT.

The chain is built from TRBV6-5 and TRBJ2-7; the D gene is possibly TRBD2 (5 bases). The CDR3 consists of 15 residues. V lost 0 bases to trimming and J lost 0 bases, with 9 bases between them. Germline CDR1 MNHEY, CDR2 SVGAGI. The CDR3 sequence is CASSYSRRSSYEQYF. The CDR3 nucleotides are TGTGCCAGCAGTTACTCGAGGAGGAGCTCCTACGAGCAGTACTTC.

The chain has TRBV30 and TRBJ1-4, with 7 bases aligning to TRBD1. Germline V gives CDR1 GTSNPN, CDR2 SVGIG (reference sequence). V lost 5 bases to trimming and J lost 10 bases; unmatched junction nucleotides: 7. This CDR3 spans 12 amino acids. The CDR3 here is CAWGQTGRKLFF. The CDR3 nucleotides read TGTGCCTGGGGCCAGACAGGGAGAAAACTGTTTTTT.

This chain uses TRBV5-8 with TRBJ2-2; D is unresolved. V gave up 4 bases and J gave up 1 base, with 8 bases separating them. CDR3 length equals 14 residues. Germline CDR1 reads SGHTS; CDR2 reads YDEGEE. CDR3 in amino acids: CASSPFLNTGELFF. CDR3 nucleotides: TGTGCCAGCAGCCCCTTCCTGAACACCGGGGAGCTGTTTTTT.

The J gene is TRBJ1-5, the V gene TRBV25-1; D gene unclear. CDR3 size: 13 residues. V was trimmed by 6 bases and J by 8 bases, leaving 14 bases between them. CDR1 and CDR2 from the germline V gene are MGHDK and SYGVNS. CDR3 residues: CASRRTANKPQHF. The CDR3 bases are TGTGCCAGCAGACGCACGGCCAACAAGCCCCAGCATTTT. Full variable domain (remainder filled in from reference TRBV25-1 and TRBJ1-5): EADIYQTPRYLVIGTGKKITLECSQTMGHDKMYWYQQDPGMELHLIHYSYGVNSTEKGDLSSESTVSRIRTEHFPLTLESARPSHTSQYLCASRRTANKPQHFGDGTRLSIL.

The genes are TRBV5-4 and TRBJ2-7; TRBD2 is a possible D gene (5 bases). Germline V CDR1 and CDR2: SGHNT, YYREEE (reference sequence). The V end was cut by 4 bases, the J end by 4 bases, with 18 bases between. The CDR3 runs to 15 residues. CDR3 nucleotide sequence: TGTGCCAGCAGCCGGGCCGTTGCGGGCTCATACGAGCAGTACTTC. Amino acid sequence: CASSRAVAGSYEQYF.

This clone was seen just once. Additional DNA sequences in this sample encode the identical CDR3. The chain joins TRBV11-2 to TRBJ1-1; a possible D gene is TRBD1 (5 bases). V lost 5 bases to trimming and J lost 3 bases, with 10 bases between them. Germline CDR1 is SGHAT and CDR2 is FQNNGV. There are 13 residues in the CDR3. In nucleotides, the CDR3 is TGTGCCAGCAGCCTTGGGGGGGACACTGAAGCTTTCTTT. It codes for CASSLGGDTEAFF. The full variable domain, rest sourced from reference TRBV11-2 and TRBJ1-1, is EAGVAQSPRYKIIEKRQSVAFWCNPISGHATLYWYQQILGQGPKLLIQFQNNGVVDDSQLPKDRFSAERLKGVDSTLKIQPAKLEDSAVYLCASSLGGDTEAFFGQGTRLTVV.

V usage is TRBV2 and J usage is TRBJ2-3; D is uncertain. This CDR3 has 14 amino acids. CDR1 is SNHLY, CDR2 FYNNEI, per germline. V lost 6 bases to trimming and J lost 1 base, with 11 bases between them. The CDR3 nucleotides are TGTGCCAGCAGGGACCACTTCGGCACAGATACGCAGTATTTT. Its translation is CASRDHFGTDTQYF. Using reference TRBV2 and TRBJ2-3 for the parts outside the CDR3, the full variable domain is EPEVTQTPSHQVTQMGQEVILRCVPISNHLYFYWYRQILGQKVEFLVSFYNNEISEKSEIFDDQFSVERPDGSNFTLKIRSTKLEDSAMYFCASRDHFGTDTQYFGPGTRLTVL.

The V call is TRBV7-9, the J call TRBJ1-6; 7 nucleotides agree with TRBD1. This CDR3 is built from 14 residues. The ends lost 4 bases at V and 5 bases at J; junction bases unmatched: 2. Looked up from germline, CDR1 is SEHNR and CDR2 is FQNEAQ (reference sequence). CDR3 sequence (DNA): TGTGCCAGCAGCTCACAGGGGAATAATTCACCCCTCCACTTT. Translating gives CASSSQGNNSPLHF.

The V and J genes are TRBV5-6 and TRBJ2-4, with a weak D call TRBD2 (5 bases). The CDR3 extends over 16 amino acids. Germline loops: CDR1 SGHDT, CDR2 YYEEEE. Trimming took 1 base from V and 1 from J, leaving 12 bases between them. Here the CDR3 DNA reads TGTGCCAGCAGCTTGAGAGGGCATCGGGCCAAAAACATTCAGTACTTC. Its protein product is CASSLRGHRAKNIQYF.

With regard to this clone: A junction end diverges from the germline sequence, so it may reflect a read error. The chain carries TRBV7-9 and TRBJ2-5, with D possibly TRBD1 on 5 matching bases. This CDR3 is built from 15 residues. Germline values: CDR1 SEHNR, CDR2 FQNEAQ (reference sequence). The CDR3 nucleotides are TGTGCCAGCAGCTTAGCGGCAGGGATCCAAGAGATCCAGTACTTC. It translates to CASSLAAGIQEIQYF.